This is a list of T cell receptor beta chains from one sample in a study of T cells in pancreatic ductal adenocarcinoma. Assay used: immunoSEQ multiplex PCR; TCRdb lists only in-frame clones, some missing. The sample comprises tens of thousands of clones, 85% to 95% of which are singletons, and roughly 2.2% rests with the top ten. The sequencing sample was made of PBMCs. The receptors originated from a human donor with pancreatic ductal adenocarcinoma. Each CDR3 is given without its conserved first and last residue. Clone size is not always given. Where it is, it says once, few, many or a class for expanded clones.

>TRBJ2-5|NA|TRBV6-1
ASRPEGPGQY
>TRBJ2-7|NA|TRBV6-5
AMASESSYEQY
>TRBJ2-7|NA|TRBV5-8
ASNLQGSYEQY
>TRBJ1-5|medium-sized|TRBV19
ASRSPQPQH
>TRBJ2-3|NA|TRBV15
ATSSGQSGVDTQY
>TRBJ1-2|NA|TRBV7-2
ASTTGYGYT
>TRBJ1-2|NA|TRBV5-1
ASSLDGGVNYGYT
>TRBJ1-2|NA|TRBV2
ASRYTGDGYT
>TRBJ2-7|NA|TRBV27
ASSLLYGSNEQY
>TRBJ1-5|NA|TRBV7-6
ASSPGTARPQH
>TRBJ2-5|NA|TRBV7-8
ASSLVPSGSPETQY
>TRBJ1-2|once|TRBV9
ASSVEGYGYT
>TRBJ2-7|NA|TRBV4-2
ASSQDTSSLRY
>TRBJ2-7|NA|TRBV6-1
ASRFDNTYEQY
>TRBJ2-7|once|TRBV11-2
ASSPGLYEQY
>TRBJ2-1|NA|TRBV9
ASSVVEGSNEQF
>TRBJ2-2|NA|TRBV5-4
ASSGGDGPEKNTGELF
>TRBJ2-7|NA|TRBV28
ASSSGGSGSVYEQY
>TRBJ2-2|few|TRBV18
ASSRQNTGELF
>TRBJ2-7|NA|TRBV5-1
ASRIGGGYEQY
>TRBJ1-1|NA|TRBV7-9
ASSLVPVSNTEAF
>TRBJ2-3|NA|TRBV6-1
ASSWGGGSTDTQY
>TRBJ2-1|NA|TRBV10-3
AISGLDEQF
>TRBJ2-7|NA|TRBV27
ASSSVAGVASYEQY
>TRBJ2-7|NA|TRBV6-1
ASSSRQAGGGEQY
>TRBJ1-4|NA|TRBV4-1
ASSQADRTDEKLF
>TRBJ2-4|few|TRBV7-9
ASSPLTKNIQY
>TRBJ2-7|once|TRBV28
ASSLLTGYEQY
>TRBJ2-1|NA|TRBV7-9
ASGLAKDNEQF
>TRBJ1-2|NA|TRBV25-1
ASSSPGGPNYGYT
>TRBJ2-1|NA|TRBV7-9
ASTSGAGQSEQF
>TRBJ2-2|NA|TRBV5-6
ASSAAITGELF
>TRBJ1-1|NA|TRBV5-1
ASSLDRPFEAF
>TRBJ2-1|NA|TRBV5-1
ASSLGRRELGQF
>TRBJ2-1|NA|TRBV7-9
ASSRGLAGDEQF
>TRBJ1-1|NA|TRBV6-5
ASTPALNTEAF
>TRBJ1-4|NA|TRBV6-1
ASSLTPTNEKLF
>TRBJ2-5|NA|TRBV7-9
ASSLVRGDQETQY
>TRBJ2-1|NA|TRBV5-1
ASSLGNSGSEQF
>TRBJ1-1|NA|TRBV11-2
ASSLGLGGEAF
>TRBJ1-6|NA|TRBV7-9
ASSAGGLDNSPLH
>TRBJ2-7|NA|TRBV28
ASSPRAGGVGEQY